This T cell receptor beta chain was identified during a study of post-analysis software for immune sequencing data. Study results and limitations: The study found significantly lower normalized Chao1 diversity in multiple sclerosis patients than in controls. About five TRBV segments were more frequent in patients than controls; TRBV5-6, TRBV5-1 and TRBV20-1 belonged to this group.

The germline CDR1 and CDR2 sequences are KGHSH and LQKENI. This CDR3 has 11 residues. V was clipped by 6 bases and J by 14 bases, with 11 bases between them. Worth noting for this clonotype: Its antigen is not known.

Unique-molecular-identifier-tagged TCR beta cDNA libraries were used. Each CDR3 protein gets one entry after TCRdb re-called the PCR reads with MiXCR. The table lists 380,000 or so distinct CDR3 sequences, roughly 36% of them singletons. J is TRBJ1-6 and V is TRBV18; TRBD1 might be the D (5 bases). The TCR originated in a girl between 5 and 17 years old with multiple sclerosis. Source material: blood. DNA of the CDR3: TGTGCCAGCTCGACCCTAGGGGCCCTCCACTTT. It translates to CASSTLGALHF.